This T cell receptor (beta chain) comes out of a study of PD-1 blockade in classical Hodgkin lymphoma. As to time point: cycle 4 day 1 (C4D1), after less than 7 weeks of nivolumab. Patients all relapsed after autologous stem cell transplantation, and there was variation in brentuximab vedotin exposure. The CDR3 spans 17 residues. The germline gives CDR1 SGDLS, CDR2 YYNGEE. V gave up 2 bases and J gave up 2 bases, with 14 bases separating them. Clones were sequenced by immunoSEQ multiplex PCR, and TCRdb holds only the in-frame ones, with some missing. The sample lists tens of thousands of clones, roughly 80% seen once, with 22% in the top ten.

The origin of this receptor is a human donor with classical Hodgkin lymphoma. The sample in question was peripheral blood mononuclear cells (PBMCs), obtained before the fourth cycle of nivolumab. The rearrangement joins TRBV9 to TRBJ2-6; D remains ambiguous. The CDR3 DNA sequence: TGTGCCAGCAGCGTCATGTGGGCGAACGCTGGGGCCAACGTCCTGACTTTC. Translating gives CASSVMWANAGANVLTF.